This passage covers 28 T cell receptor beta chains from one sample sequenced in a study of early T cells in non-severe SARS-CoV-2 infection. TCRdb fed the 5' RACE reads into MiXCR, producing one record per CDR3 protein. Of under 140,000 distinct CDR3 sequences detected, around 12% appear once; the ten largest clones hold approximately 3.5%. Sequences were derived from whole blood, sampled at baseline. All receptors come from an adult who was a healthcare worker with PCR-confirmed SARS-CoV-2 infection or an uninfected control (not recorded which).

V and J are TRBV5-5 and TRBJ2-1; perhaps TRBD1 as D (5 bases). Germline-derived CDR1 and CDR2 are SGHKS and YYEKEE (reference sequence). V was pared by 0 bases and J by 0 bases, with 10 bases between. CDR3 length: 16 amino acids. The CDR3 region has the DNA TGTGCCAGCAGCTTGGGGCAGGGAAGCTCCTACAATGAGCAGTTCTTC. Residues: CASSLGQGSSYNEQFF.

This clonotype was picked up many times. V gene TRBV27 combines with J gene TRBJ1-5; possibly TRBD1 for D (6 bases). Germline V lookup: CDR1 MNHEY, CDR2 SMNVEV (reference sequence). V was clipped by 6 bases and J by 5 bases, with 11 bases between them. The CDR3 runs to 13 residues. CDR3 sequence reads: CASRNRVHQPQHF. CDR3 nucleotide sequence: TGTGCCAGCAGGAACAGGGTGCATCAGCCCCAGCATTTT.

This clonotype was recorded at least ten times. The J gene is TRBJ2-1, the V gene TRBV28; TRBD2 aligns across 8 bases. This CDR3 comprises 14 residues. Germline loops: CDR1 MDHEN, CDR2 SYDVKM. V lost 5 bases and J lost 6; bases outside the gene matches: 6. CDR3 coding DNA: TGTGCCAGCAGTGTAGCGGGGTCTCGCAATGAGCAGTTCTTC. As protein: CASSVAGSRNEQFF.

This clonotype was recorded a few times. The chain has TRBV10-3 and TRBJ1-1; TRBD1 matches at 7 bases. Germline V gene data show CDR1 as ENHRY and CDR2 as SYGVKD. V lost 2 bases to trimming and J lost 0 bases; unmatched junction nucleotides: 3. This CDR3 spans 15 amino acids. For the CDR3, the DNA is TGTGCCATCAGTGAGGGGGGACAGCTGAACACTGAAGCTTTCTTT. Protein product: CAISEGGQLNTEAFF.

As regards this clonotype: This sequence may be a read error, since a much larger clone differs from it by one base. The rearrangement links TRBV12-5 to TRBJ1-3, with D unclear. V lost 7 bases to trimming and J lost 2 bases, with 12 bases between them. CDR1 LGHNT and CDR2 FRNRAP come from the germline V gene. The length of the CDR3 is 14 residues. The DNA for the CDR3 is TGTGCTAGTGCCCCGAGATCCCCTGGAAACACCATATATTTT. Residues: CASAPRSPGNTIYF.

The chain uses TRBV20-1 and TRBJ1-1, with D possibly being TRBD1 (6 bases). Trimming stripped 2 bases from V and 6 bases from J, with 7 bases between. There are 11 residues in the CDR3. Germline CDR1 reads DFQATT; CDR2 reads SNEGSKA (reference sequence). Written as DNA, the CDR3 is TGCAGTGCTAGACCAGGGGCTGAAGCTTTCTTT. Translated: CSARPGAEAFF.

This clonotype was seen a handful of times. The CDR3 sequence: CASLSSTEAFF. For the CDR3, the DNA is TGTGCCAGCCTTAGTAGCACTGAAGCTTTCTTT. The V gene is TRBV28, the J gene TRBJ1-1; D not certain. This CDR3 comprises 11 residues. The germline V and J ends were trimmed by 8 bases and 4 bases, with 8 bases remaining between them. The V gene's germline CDR1 is MDHEN and CDR2 SYDVKM. The whole variable domain, filled in from reference TRBV28 and TRBJ1-1, reads DVKVTQSSRYLVKRTGEKVFLECVQDMDHENMFWYRQDPGLGLRLIYFSYDVKMKEKGDIPEGYSVSREKKERFSLILESASTNQTSMYLCASLSSTEAFFGQGTRLTVV.

This clonotype was observed a few times. Mismatch with germline at one junction end may stem from a read error. The chain carries TRBV7-2 and TRBJ2-1, with 9 bases identical to TRBD2. This CDR3 is 14 amino acids long. Looked up from germline, CDR1 is SGHTA and CDR2 is FQGNSA. The CDR3 protein is CASSPPSGGRVWVF. The CDR3 DNA sequence: TGTGCCAGCAGCCCCCCTTCCGGCGGGAGGGTTTGGGTCTTC.

This clonotype was observed many times. The chain uses TRBV7-3 and TRBJ1-1, with D hard to call. Germline V gene sequence: CDR1 SGHTA, CDR2 FQGTGA. The germline V and J ends were trimmed by 1 base and 1 base, with 7 bases remaining between them. This CDR3 contains 14 residues. CDR3 DNA: TGTGCCAGCAGCTTAATTAAGGAGAACACTGAAGCTTTCTTT. Translation gives CASSLIKENTEAFF.

This chain uses TRBV12-3 or TRBV12-4 with TRBJ2-3; 14 bases align to TRBD2. The CDR3 covers 15 residues. V shed 6 bases and J 5 bases; nucleotides not matched to a gene: 4. The CDR3 sequence: CASRRGTSGGDTQYF. The DNA for the CDR3 is TGTGCCAGCAGACGCGGGACTAGCGGGGGAGATACGCAGTATTTT.

The sample holds a few counts of this clonotype. This chain connects TRBV20-1 to TRBJ1-3; 9 bases match TRBD1. CDR1 and CDR2 from the germline V gene are DFQATT and SNEGSKA (reference sequence). The CDR3 runs 14 residues. V was pared by 3 bases and J by 11 bases, with 11 bases of the junction left unmatched. The CDR3 sequence is CSASNPGQGVSIYF. The CDR3 DNA reads as TGCAGTGCTAGTAACCCGGGACAGGGTGTCTCCATATATTTT.

This clonotype was recorded a few times. The chain is built from TRBV7-9 and TRBJ1-1; D is unresolved. There are 12 residues in the CDR3. V was clipped by 1 base and J by 4 bases, with 4 bases between them. Germline V gene data show CDR1 as SEHNR and CDR2 as FQNEAQ (reference sequence). The CDR3 DNA is TGTGCCAGCAGCTTAGAGGTCACTGAAGCTTTCTTT. Translated, it gives CASSLEVTEAFF.

This chain connects TRBV24-1 to TRBJ2-1; unclear D gene. V lost 3 bases to trimming and J lost 3 bases, with 11 bases between them. This CDR3 region has 15 residues. Germline-derived CDR1 and CDR2 are KGHDR and SFDVKD. The CDR3 DNA is TGTGCCACCAGTGATGACCGCGAATACTACAATGAGCAGTTCTTC. Amino acids: CATSDDREYYNEQFF.

In its sample, this clonotype was seen a few times. The chain uses TRBV9 and TRBJ2-5; D ambiguous. CDR3 length equals 13 residues. Trimming removed 7 bases from V and 6 bases from J, with 16 bases in between. Per germline, CDR1 SGDLS and CDR2 YYNGEE. The chain's CDR3 is CASGPEPRQTQYF. The CDR3 DNA is TGTGCCAGCGGGCCGGAGCCCAGGCAGACCCAGTACTTC.

The sample holds a few counts of this clonotype. V and J are TRBV27 and TRBJ1-5; D perhaps matches TRBD1 (5 bases). The length of the CDR3 is 13 residues. CDR1 is MNHEY and CDR2 is SMNVEV in the germline V gene (reference sequence). V was cut by 0 bases and J by 7 bases, with 7 bases left in between. The DNA for the CDR3 is TGTGCCAGCAGTTTATCGGGGGACCAGCCCCAGCATTTT. This gives the protein CASSLSGDQPQHF.

Only a few counts were recorded for this clonotype. The chain couples TRBV6-5 to TRBJ1-5; D unresolved. V lost 0 bases to trimming and J lost 6 bases, with 6 bases between them. Germline V gene data show CDR1 as MNHEY and CDR2 as SVGAGI. The length of the CDR3 is 13 residues. CDR3 DNA: TGTGCCAGCAGTTACTCGATTGGTCAGCCCCAGCATTTT. This translates into CASSYSIGQPQHF.

The gene calls are TRBV10-3 and TRBJ2-1, with 15 bases that match TRBD2. This CDR3 region has 19 residues. V dropped 4 bases and J dropped 1; count of bases not matched to a gene: 8. Germline V gene lookup returns CDR1 ENHRY and CDR2 SYGVKD. The CDR3 sequence is CAISVRGTSGGTSYNEQFF. DNA of the CDR3: TGTGCCATCAGTGTGCGAGGGACTAGCGGGGGGACGTCCTACAATGAGCAGTTCTTC.

In this sample, this clonotype turned up a few times. The chain recombines TRBV20-1 with TRBJ2-3; the D is unclear. V lost 3 bases and J 0 bases, leaving 16 bases between the germline ends. Germline-derived CDR1 and CDR2 are DFQATT and SNEGSKA (reference sequence). The CDR3 extends over 16 amino acids. CDR3 DNA: TGCAGTGCTAGTAGATCGAAAGGCCCTAGCACAGATACGCAGTATTTT. It translates to CSASRSKGPSTDTQYF.

This chain connects TRBV7-2 to TRBJ1-2, with D uncertain. Per the germline V gene, CDR1 is SGHTA and CDR2 is FQGNSA. The CDR3 extends over 12 amino acids. V was trimmed by 3 bases and J by 8 bases, leaving 10 bases between them. The DNA for the CDR3 is TGTGCCAGCAGCTTGGTCGTCGCGGGCTACACCTTC. Protein sequence: CASSLVVAGYTF. Full variable domain (outside the CDR3, taken from reference TRBV7-2 and TRBJ1-2): GAGVSQSPSNKVTEKGKDVELRCDPISGHTALYWYRQSLGQGLEFLIYFQGNSAPDKSGLPSDRFSAERTGGSVSTLTIQRTQQEDSAVYLCASSLVVAGYTFGSGTRLTVV.

The gene calls are TRBV6-5 and TRBJ2-2, with 7 bases fitting TRBD2. CDR3 length: 16 amino acids. V gave up 5 bases and J gave up 7 bases; unmatched junction bases: 13. Germline values: CDR1 MNHEY, CDR2 SVGAGI. CDR3 sequence reads: CASSDPSGLRGGELFF. DNA for the CDR3: TGTGCCAGCAGTGACCCATCGGGACTACGGGGCGGGGAGCTGTTTTTT.

In its sample, this clonotype was seen many times. The J gene is TRBJ1-3, the V gene TRBV14; D gene uncertain. Trimming removed 3 bases from V and 5 bases from J, with 5 bases in between. CDR1 and CDR2 (germline): SGHDN, FVKESK. The CDR3 covers 12 residues. The CDR3 reads CASSQQRNTIYF. CDR3 in DNA: TGTGCCAGCAGCCAGCAGAGAAACACCATATATTTT.

This clonotype turned up a few times. This chain uses TRBV12-3 or TRBV12-4 with TRBJ1-1, with unresolved D. Trimming left V 8 bases short and J 4 bases short, with 5 bases between. The CDR3 extends over 10 amino acids. CDR3 nucleotide sequence: TGTGCCAGCGGGTTCACTGAAGCTTTCTTT. Its translation is CASGFTEAFF.

The rearrangement joins TRBV15 to TRBJ1-1; D is possibly TRBD1 (5 bases). This CDR3 is 13 amino acids long. CDR1 is LNHNV and CDR2 is YYDKDF in the germline V gene (reference sequence). V lost 6 bases and J 1 base, leaving 9 bases between the germline ends. The CDR3 sequence is CATRGVTNTEAFF. In nucleotides, the CDR3 is TGTGCCACCAGGGGGGTCACGAACACTGAAGCTTTCTTT.

This clonotype was seen repeatedly, ten times or more. The chain couples TRBV4-1 to TRBJ2-3; the match to TRBD2 covers 8 bases. The V gene's germline CDR1 is MGHRA and CDR2 YSYEKL. The CDR3 has 15 residues. Trimming cost V 0 bases and J 3 bases; bases outside gene matches: 2. The CDR3 DNA follows: TGCGCCAGCAGCCAAGAGCCGGGGGGGACAGATACGCAGTATTTT. This translates into CASSQEPGGTDTQYF.

This clonotype occurred a few times. CDR3 sequence: CASSGLGADSYNEQFF. The CDR3 DNA reads TGTGCCAGCAGTGGCCTGGGGGCGGACTCCTACAATGAGCAGTTCTTC. J is TRBJ2-1 and V is TRBV6-2 or TRBV6-3; TRBD1 is a possible D gene (6 bases). The CDR3 contains 16 residues. The ends were cut back, 5 bases at V and 0 bases at J, with 14 bases in the middle. Looked up from germline, CDR1 is MNHEY and CDR2 is SVGEGT.

This clonotype was recorded many times. The V gene is TRBV12-3 or TRBV12-4, the J gene TRBJ1-2, with D unclear. With 3 bases removed from V and 6 bases from J, the gap between germline ends came to 14 bases. The CDR3 has 14 residues. Written as DNA, the CDR3 is TGTGCCAGCAGTTTTTCTGGAGGCATCGATGGCTACACCTTC. Its translation: CASSFSGGIDGYTF.

The chain couples TRBV7-9 to TRBJ1-6; D gene uncertain. The length of the CDR3 is 17 residues. V was trimmed by 5 bases and J by 5 bases, leaving 19 bases between them. The germline gives CDR1 SEHNR, CDR2 FQNEAQ (reference sequence). Written as DNA, the CDR3 is TGTGCCAGCAGCCAAAGGGCCGCCAGAGAAAATAATTCACCCCTCCACTTT. Translated: CASSQRAARENNSPLHF.

This clonotype was picked up many times. The J gene is TRBJ1-2, the V gene TRBV9, with D uncertain. V gave up 0 bases and J gave up 3 bases, with 15 bases separating them. The CDR3 sequence is 16 residues long. Germline assignment: CDR1 SGDLS and CDR2 YYNGEE. The CDR3 DNA sequence: TGTGCCAGCAGCGTAGGAGTCGAGGGCGAGTACTATGGCTACACCTTC. This gives the protein CASSVGVEGEYYGYTF.